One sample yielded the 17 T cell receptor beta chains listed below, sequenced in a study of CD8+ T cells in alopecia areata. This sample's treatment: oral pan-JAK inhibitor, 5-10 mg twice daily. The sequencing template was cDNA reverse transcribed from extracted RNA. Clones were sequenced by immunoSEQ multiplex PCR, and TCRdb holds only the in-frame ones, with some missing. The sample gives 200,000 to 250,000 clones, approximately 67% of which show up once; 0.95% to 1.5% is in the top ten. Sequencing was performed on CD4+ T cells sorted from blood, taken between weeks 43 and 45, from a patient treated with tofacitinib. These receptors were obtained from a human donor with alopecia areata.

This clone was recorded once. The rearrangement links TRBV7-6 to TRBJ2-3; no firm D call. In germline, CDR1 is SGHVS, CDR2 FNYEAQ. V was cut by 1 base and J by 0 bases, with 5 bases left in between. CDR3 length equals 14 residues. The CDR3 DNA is TGTGCCAGCAGCTTAGTCGTCAGCACAGATACGCAGTATTTT. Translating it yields CASSLVVSTDTQYF.

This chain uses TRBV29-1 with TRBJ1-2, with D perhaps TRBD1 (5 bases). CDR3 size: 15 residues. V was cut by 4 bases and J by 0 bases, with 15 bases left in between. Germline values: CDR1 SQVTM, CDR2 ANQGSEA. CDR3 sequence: CSVVGGQGANYGYTF. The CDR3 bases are TGCAGCGTTGTTGGGGGTCAGGGAGCTAACTATGGCTACACCTTC.

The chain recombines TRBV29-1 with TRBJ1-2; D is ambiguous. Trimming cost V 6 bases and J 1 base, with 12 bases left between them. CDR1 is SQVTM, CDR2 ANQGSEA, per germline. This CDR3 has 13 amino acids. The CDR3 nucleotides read TGCAGCGTCCCGACTGAAAGTAACTATGGCTACACCTTC. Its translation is CSVPTESNYGYTF.

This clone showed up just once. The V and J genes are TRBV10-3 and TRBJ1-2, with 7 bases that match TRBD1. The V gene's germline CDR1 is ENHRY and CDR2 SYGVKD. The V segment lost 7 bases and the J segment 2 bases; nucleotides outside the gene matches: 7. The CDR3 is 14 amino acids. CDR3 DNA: TGTGCCATCACCCGGACAGGCCGCAACTATGGCTACACCTTC. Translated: CAITRTGRNYGYTF.

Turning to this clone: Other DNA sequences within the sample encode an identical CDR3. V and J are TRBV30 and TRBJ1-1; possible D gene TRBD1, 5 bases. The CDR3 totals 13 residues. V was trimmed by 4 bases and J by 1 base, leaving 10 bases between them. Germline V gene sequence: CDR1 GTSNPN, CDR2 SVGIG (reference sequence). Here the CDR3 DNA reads TGTGCCTGGAAGGGGCCCAGGAACACTGAAGCTTTCTTT. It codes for CAWKGPRNTEAFF.

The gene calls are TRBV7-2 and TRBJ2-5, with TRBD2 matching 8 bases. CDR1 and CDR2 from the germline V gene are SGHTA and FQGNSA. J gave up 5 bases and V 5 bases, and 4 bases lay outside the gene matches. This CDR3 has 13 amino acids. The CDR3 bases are TGTGCCAGCAGCACATCTAGCGGGGAGACCCAGTACTTC. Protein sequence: CASSTSSGETQYF.

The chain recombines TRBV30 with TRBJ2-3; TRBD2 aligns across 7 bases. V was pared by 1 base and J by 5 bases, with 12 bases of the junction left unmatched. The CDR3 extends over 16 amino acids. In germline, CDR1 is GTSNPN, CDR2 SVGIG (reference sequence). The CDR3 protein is CAWSALPGGRKDTQYF. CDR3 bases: TGTGCCTGGAGTGCCCTCCCCGGGGGGAGGAAAGATACGCAGTATTTT.

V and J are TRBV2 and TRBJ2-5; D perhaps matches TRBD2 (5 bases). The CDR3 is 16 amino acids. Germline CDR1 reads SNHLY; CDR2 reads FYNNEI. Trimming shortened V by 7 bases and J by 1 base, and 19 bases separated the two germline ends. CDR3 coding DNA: TGTGCCAGCAAGCATCAATCGCCCGGGGTCCAAGAGACCCAGTACTTC. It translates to CASKHQSPGVQETQYF. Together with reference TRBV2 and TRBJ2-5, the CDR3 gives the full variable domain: EPEVTQTPSHQVTQMGQEVILRCVPISNHLYFYWYRQILGQKVEFLVSFYNNEISEKSEIFDDQFSVERPDGSNFTLKIRSTKLEDSAMYFCASKHQSPGVQETQYFGPGTRLLVL.

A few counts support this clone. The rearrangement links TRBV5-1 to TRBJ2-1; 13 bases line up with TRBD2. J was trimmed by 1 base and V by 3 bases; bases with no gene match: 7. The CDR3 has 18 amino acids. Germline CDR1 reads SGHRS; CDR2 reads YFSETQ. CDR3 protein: CASSSGWTSGGSYNEQFF. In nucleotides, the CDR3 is TGCGCCAGCAGCTCGGGTTGGACTAGCGGGGGATCCTACAATGAGCAGTTCTTC.

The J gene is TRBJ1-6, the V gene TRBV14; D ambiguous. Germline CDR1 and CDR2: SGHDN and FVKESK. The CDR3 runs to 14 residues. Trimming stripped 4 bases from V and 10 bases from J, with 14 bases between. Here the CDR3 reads CASSLNIIGSPLHF. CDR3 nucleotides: TGTGCCAGCAGCCTTAACATAATCGGGTCACCCCTCCACTTT.

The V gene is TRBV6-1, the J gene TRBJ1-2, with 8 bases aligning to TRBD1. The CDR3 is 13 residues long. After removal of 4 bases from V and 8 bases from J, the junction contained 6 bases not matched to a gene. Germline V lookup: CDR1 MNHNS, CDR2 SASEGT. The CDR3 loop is CASSVDRGDGYTF. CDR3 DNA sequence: TGTGCCAGCAGTGTCGACAGGGGAGACGGCTACACCTTC.

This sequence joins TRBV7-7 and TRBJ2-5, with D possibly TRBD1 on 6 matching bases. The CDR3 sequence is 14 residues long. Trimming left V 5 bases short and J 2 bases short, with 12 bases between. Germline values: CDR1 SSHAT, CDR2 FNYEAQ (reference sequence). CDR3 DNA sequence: TGTGCCAGCAGCCCCGACAGGATTCAAGAGACCCAGTACTTC. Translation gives CASSPDRIQETQYF. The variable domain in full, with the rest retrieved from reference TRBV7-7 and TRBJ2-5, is GAGVSQSPRYKVTKRGQDVTLRCDPISSHATLYWYQQALGQGPEFLTYFNYEAQPDKSGLPSDRFSAERPEGSISTLTIQRTEQRDSAMYRCASSPDRIQETQYFGPGTRLLVL.

CDR3 region: CSVNTGGRGANVLTF. DNA of the CDR3: TGCAGCGTCAACACAGGGGGCCGTGGGGCCAACGTCCTGACTTTC. The genes are TRBV29-1 and TRBJ2-6; 9 positions match TRBD1. Trimming at V came to 6 bases and at J to 3 bases, leaving 6 bases not matched to a gene. The CDR3 covers 15 residues. Germline V lookup: CDR1 SQVTM, CDR2 ANQGSEA.

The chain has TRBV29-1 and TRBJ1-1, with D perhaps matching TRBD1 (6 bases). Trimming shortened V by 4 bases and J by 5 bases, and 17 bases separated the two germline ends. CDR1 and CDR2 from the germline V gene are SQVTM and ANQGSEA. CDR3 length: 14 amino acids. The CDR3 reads CSVAGSGVWTEAFF. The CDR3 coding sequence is TGCAGCGTTGCAGGTTCAGGGGTTTGGACTGAAGCTTTCTTT.

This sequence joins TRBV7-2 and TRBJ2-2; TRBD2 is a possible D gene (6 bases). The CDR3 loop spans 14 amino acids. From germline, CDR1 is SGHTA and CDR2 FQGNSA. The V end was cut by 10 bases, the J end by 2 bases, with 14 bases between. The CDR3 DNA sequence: TGTGCCAACAAGCCCGGGGGAAACACCGGGGAGCTGTTTTTT. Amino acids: CANKPGGNTGELFF.

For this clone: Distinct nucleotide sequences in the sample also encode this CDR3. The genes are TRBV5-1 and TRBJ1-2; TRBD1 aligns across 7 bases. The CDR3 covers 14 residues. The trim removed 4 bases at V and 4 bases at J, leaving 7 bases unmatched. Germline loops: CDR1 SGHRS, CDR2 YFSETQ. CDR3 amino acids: CASSSGQEVYGYTF. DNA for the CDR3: TGCGCCAGCAGCAGTGGACAGGAAGTCTATGGCTACACCTTC.

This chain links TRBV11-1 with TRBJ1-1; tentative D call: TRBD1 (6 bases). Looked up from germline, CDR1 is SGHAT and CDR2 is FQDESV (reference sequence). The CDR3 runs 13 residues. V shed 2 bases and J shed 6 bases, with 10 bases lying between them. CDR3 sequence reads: CASSLQGWAEAFF. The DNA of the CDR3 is TGTGCCAGCAGCTTACAGGGGTGGGCTGAAGCTTTCTTT.